The rows below give T cell receptor beta chains drawn from one sample of a study of shared T cell receptors in the human thymus. Profiling relied on immunoSEQ multiplex PCR, and the TCRdb table lists in-frame clones only, not all of them. The sample has hundreds of thousands of clones, 88% seen once. These same data were also listed under a study on human thymus T cells.

Sequencing was carried out using thymocytes. These receptors all come from a boy in the first two years of life with a congenital heart defect. Both conserved end residues are trimmed from each CDR3. Where a row states a size, it is once, few, many or the class of an expanded clone; other rows omit it.

size	V	J	CDR3
NA	TRBV11-2	TRBJ2-7	ASSASRRSYEQY
NA	TRBV27	TRBJ2-1	ASSRLGGLVSSYNEQF
once	TRBV9	TRBJ2-1	ASSVEPIAPPYNEQF
NA	TRBV28	TRBJ2-5	ASGPRGTQY
NA	TRBV30	TRBJ2-2	AWSSGGRAPGELF
NA	TRBV19	TRBJ1-2	ASTLTGQSYGYT
NA	TRBV15	TRBJ2-7	ATSREGGSYEQY
NA	TRBV5-1	TRBJ2-5	ASSPEDREAETQY
NA	TRBV30	TRBJ2-1	AWVGTSGIYNEQF
NA	TRBV10-1	TRBJ2-5	ASSGGREDSETQY
NA	TRBV2	TRBJ2-5	ASRAPYRETQY
NA	TRBV11-2	TRBJ1-1	ASSSLGGSTEAF
NA	TRBV5-1	TRBJ2-3	ASSPRTSGGPDTQY
NA	TRBV6-6	TRBJ2-7	ASSYRLAGPAYEQY
NA	TRBV14	TRBJ2-5	ASSRRGGGRETQY
NA	TRBV18	TRBJ2-2	ASSPEPGQGAFGELF
NA	TRBV15	TRBJ2-3	ATSSKTGTSLVPGFSFW
NA	TRBV14	TRBJ2-1	ASSQGRASGRGNEQF
once	TRBV15	TRBJ2-7	ATSEGEGVTYEQY
NA	TRBV6-4	TRBJ1-4	ASSERQGIYNEKLF
NA	TRBV19	TRBJ1-2	ASSIAKRDRNYGYT
NA	TRBV7-2	TRBJ2-1	ASSLGATEVEF
NA	TRBV13	TRBJ2-1	ASSLLGLAGVRITYNEQF
NA	TRBV21-1	TRBJ2-7	ASSRDGTGPCEQY
NA	TRBV5-6	TRBJ2-5	ASSTDRAPPQETQY
NA	TRBV6-1	TRBJ2-7	ASKEGTSVSYEQY
NA	TRBV27	TRBJ2-7	ASSPRYLREQY
few	TRBV2	TRBJ2-5	ASSEGEREGGRETQY
once	TRBV5-4	TRBJ1-3	ASSPGQGALGNTIY
NA	TRBV6-1	TRBJ2-3	ASSGGWDRVTDTQY
NA	TRBV11-2	TRBJ1-1	ASSSTPSTGMNTEAF
NA	TRBV7-2	TRBJ2-5	ASSLAGGARETQY
NA	TRBV30	TRBJ1-5	AWEGVLQPQH
NA	TRBV27	TRBJ2-1	ASNHPGHTYNEQF
NA	TRBV4-3	NA	ASSNTSGKTYEQY
NA	TRBV4-2	TRBJ2-7	ASSQPTSGGGEQY
NA	TRBV18	TRBJ2-1	ASSRRGLAGEKVVYNEQF